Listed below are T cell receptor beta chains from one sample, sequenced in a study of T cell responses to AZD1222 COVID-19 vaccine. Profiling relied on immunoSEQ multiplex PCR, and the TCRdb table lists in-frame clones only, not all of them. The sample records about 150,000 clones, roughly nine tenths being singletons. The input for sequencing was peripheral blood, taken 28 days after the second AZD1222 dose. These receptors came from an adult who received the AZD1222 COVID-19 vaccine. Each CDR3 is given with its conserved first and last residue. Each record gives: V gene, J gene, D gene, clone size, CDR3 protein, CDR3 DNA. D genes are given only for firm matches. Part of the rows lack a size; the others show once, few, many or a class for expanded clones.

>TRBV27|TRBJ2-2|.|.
CASSLPGLDRKLFF
TGTGCCAGCAGTTTGCCAGGTCTGGACCGGAAGCTGTTTTTT
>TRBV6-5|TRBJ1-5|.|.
CASSLRGGQPQHF
TGTGCCAGCAGCCTCCGGGGGGGGCAGCCCCAGCATTTT
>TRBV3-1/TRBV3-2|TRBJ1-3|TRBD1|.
CASKSFCGQGADTIYF
TGTGCCAGCAAGTCCTTTTGCGGACAGGGGGCAGACACCATATATTTT
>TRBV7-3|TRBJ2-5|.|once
CASSRSAGETQYF
TGTGCCAGCAGCCGATCGGCCGGGGAGACCCAGTACTTC
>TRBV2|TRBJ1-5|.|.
CASRTLGNQPQHF
TGTGCCAGCCGAACCTTGGGCAATCAGCCCCAGCATTTT
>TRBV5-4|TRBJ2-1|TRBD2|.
CASSLGAGGPYEQFF
TGTGCCAGCAGCTTGGGCGCGGGAGGACCCTATGAGCAGTTCTTC
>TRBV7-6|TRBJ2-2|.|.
CASSLTGTGELFF
TGTGCCAGCAGCCTAACGGGCACCGGGGAGCTGTTTTTT
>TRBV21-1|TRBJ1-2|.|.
CASNGQRANYGYTF
TGTGCCAGCAATGGACAGCGAGCTAACTATGGCTACACCTTC
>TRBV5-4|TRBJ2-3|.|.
CASSPVNRAGFTDTQYF
TGTGCCAGCAGCCCTGTAAACAGGGCAGGATTCACAGATACGCAGTATTTT
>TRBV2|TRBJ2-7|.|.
CASSEQGPGYEQYF
TGTGCCAGCAGTGAGCAGGGTCCGGGCTACGAGCAGTACTTC
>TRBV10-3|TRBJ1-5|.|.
CAISRSGANQPQHF
TGTGCCATCAGCCGATCAGGGGCAAATCAGCCCCAGCATTTT
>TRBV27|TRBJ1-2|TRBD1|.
CASSSDRANYGYTF
TGTGCCAGCAGTTCCGACAGGGCCAACTATGGCTACACCTTC
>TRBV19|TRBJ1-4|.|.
CASSALGGTNEKLFF
TGTGCCAGTAGTGCCTTGGGGGGAACTAATGAAAAACTGTTTTTT
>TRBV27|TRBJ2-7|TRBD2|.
CASSGLAGDEQYF
TGTGCCAGCAGTGGACTAGCGGGAGATGAGCAGTACTTC
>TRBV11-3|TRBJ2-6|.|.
CASSLEGTGANVLTF
TGTGCCAGCAGCCTGGAGGGGACCGGGGCCAACGTCCTGACTTTC
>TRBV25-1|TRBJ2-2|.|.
CASSENGHTGELFF
TGTGCCAGCAGTGAGAACGGACACACCGGGGAGCTGTTTTTT
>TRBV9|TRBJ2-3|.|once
CASSGGPGTTAGTDTQYF
TGTGCCAGCAGCGGAGGACCAGGGACGACCGCCGGCACAGATACGCAGTATTTT
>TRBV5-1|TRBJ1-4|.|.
CASSLGSATNEKLFF
TGCGCCAGCAGCCTGGGGTCCGCAACTAATGAAAAACTGTTTTTT
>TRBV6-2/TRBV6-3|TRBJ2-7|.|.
CASSYSKGVSYEQYF
TGTGCCAGCAGTTATTCAAAGGGGGTCTCCTACGAGCAGTACTTC
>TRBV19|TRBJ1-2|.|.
CASSPTRPLGGYGYTF
TGTGCCAGTAGTCCAACGAGACCCCTAGGTGGCTATGGCTACACCTTC
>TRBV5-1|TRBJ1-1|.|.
CASSLEGVIGSTEAFF
TGCGCCAGCAGCTTGGAGGGTGTGATAGGGTCCACTGAAGCTTTCTTT
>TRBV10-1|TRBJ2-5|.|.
CASSESAKETQYF
TGCGCCAGCAGTGAGTCTGCCAAAGAGACCCAGTACTTC
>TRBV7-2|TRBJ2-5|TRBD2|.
CASSLTLLSGRILETQYF
TGTGCCAGCAGCTTAACTTTACTTAGCGGGAGGATTCTAGAGACCCAGTACTTC
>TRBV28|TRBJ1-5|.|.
CASRWGVNQPQHF
TGTGCCAGCAGATGGGGGGTTAATCAGCCCCAGCATTTT
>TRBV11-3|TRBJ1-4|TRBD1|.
CASSLDGQGGIRDEKLFF
TGTGCCAGCAGCTTGGACGGACAGGGGGGGATTCGTGATGAAAAACTGTTTTTT
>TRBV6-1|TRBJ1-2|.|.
CASSELGFNYGYTF
TGTGCCAGCAGTGAGTTGGGTTTTAACTATGGCTACACCTTC
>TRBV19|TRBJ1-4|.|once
CASSSTLNEKLFF
TGTGCCAGTAGTAGCACTCTTAATGAAAAACTGTTTTTT
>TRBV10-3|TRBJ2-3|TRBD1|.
CAISDGQGRSDTQYF
TGTGCCATCAGTGATGGACAGGGCCGGTCAGATACGCAGTATTTT
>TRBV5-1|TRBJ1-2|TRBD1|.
CASSSDRAAYGYTF
TGCGCCAGCAGCTCCGACAGGGCTGCCTATGGCTACACCTTC
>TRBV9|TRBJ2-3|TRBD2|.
CASSVAGVDTQYF
TGTGCCAGCTCAGTTGCGGGGGTAGATACGCAGTATTTT
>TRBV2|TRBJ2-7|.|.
CASSEEIPEQYF
TGTGCCAGCAGTGAAGAAATCCCCGAGCAGTACTTC
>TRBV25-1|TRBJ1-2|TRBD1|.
CASSDGWGTGGDGGYTF
TGTGCCAGCAGTGATGGATGGGGAACAGGGGGCGACGGTGGCTACACCTTC
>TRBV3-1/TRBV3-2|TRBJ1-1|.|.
CASSRDGPGDTEAFF
TGTGCCAGCAGCCGCGACGGACCTGGGGACACTGAAGCTTTCTTT
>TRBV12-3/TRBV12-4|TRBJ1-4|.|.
CASSSPNEKLFF
TGTGCCAGCAGTTCCCCTAATGAAAAACTGTTTTTT
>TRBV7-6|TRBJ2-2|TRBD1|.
CASSVWTGLGTGELFF
TGTGCCAGCAGCGTGTGGACAGGGCTGGGCACCGGGGAGCTGTTTTTT
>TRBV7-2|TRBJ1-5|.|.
CASSLGGGSQPQHF
TGTGCCAGCAGCTTGGGGGGGGGAAGTCAGCCCCAGCATTTT
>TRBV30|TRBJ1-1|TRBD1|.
CAWSITGGRIPNTEAFF
TGTGCCTGGAGCATTACAGGGGGCCGGATTCCGAACACTGAAGCTTTCTTT
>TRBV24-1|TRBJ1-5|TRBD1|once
CATCRGSDQPQHF
TGTGCCACCTGCAGGGGGTCAGATCAGCCCCAGCATTTT
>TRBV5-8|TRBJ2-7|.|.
CASRLGPGYEQYF
TGTGCCAGCAGGTTGGGACCAGGGTACGAGCAGTACTTC
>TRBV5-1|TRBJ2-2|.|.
CASASGSPGELFF
TGCGCCAGCGCCTCCGGCTCCCCCGGGGAGCTGTTTTTT
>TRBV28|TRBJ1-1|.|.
CASSLYSANTEAFF
TGTGCCAGCAGTTTATATTCAGCGAACACTGAAGCTTTCTTT
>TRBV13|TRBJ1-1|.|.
CASSPRRTAMNTEAFF
TGTGCCAGCAGCCCCCGACGGACCGCAATGAACACTGAAGCTTTCTTT
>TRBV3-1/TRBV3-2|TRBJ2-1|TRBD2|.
CASSPGLAGGNEQFF
TGTGCCAGCAGCCCCGGACTAGCGGGGGGAAATGAGCAGTTCTTC
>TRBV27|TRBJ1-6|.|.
CASSFYRAVNSPLHF
TGTGCCAGCAGTTTTTACAGGGCCGTGAATTCACCCCTCCACTTT
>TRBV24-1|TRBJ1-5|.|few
CATSDSGRPGSNQPQHF
TGTGCCACCAGTGATTCGGGCAGGCCAGGTAGCAATCAGCCCCAGCATTTT
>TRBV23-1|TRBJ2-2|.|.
CASFTGQGTTGELFF
TGCGCCAGCTTTACGGGGCAGGGGACGACCGGGGAGCTGTTTTTT
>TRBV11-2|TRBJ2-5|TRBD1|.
CASTIDRGETQYF
TGTGCCAGCACCATCGACAGGGGGGAGACCCAGTACTTC
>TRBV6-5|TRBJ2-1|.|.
CASSYGGIGGDEQFF
TGTGCCAGCAGTTACGGTGGGATTGGGGGCGATGAGCAGTTCTTC
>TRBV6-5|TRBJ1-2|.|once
CASNRNGIYGYTF
TGTGCCAGCAACAGGAACGGGATCTATGGCTACACCTTC
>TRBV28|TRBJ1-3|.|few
CASSLRGTALGNTIYF
TGTGCCAGCAGTTTACGGGGCACCGCCTTAGGAAACACCATATATTTT
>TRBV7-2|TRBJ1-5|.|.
CASSLSANANQPQHF
TGTGCCAGCAGCTTATCTGCTAATGCAAATCAGCCCCAGCATTTT
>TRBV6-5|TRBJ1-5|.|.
CASSLDERTPQHF
TGTGCCAGCAGTTTGGATGAACGTACGCCCCAGCATTTT